A single sample is the source of the 7 T cell receptor beta chains below, sequenced in a study of blood T cells in healthy people across ages. Through a sample-barcoded 5' primer and a J-beta primer mix, a second PCR was run for roughly 6 to 12 cycles. MiXCR, run by TCRdb on the 5' RACE reads, gives a single entry per CDR3 protein. This sample has fewer than 1,000,000 distinct CDR3 sequences, with about 42% found just once. Sequenced material: blood. These receptors all come from a man older than 75 in good health.

The chain has TRBV27 and TRBJ2-3; TRBD2 matches 10 bases. CDR1 and CDR2 (germline): MNHEY, SMNVEV (reference sequence). Germline trimming cut 1 base from V and 5 bases from J; bases unmatched to any gene: 12. The CDR3 is made up of 18 amino acids. CDR3 DNA: TGTGCCAGCAGTTTATGGGGAACTAGCGGGAATGTCGTAGATACGCAGTATTTT. Encoded protein: CASSLWGTSGNVVDTQYF.

This clonotype has only one observation. The chain carries TRBV7-9 and TRBJ2-1; 11 nucleotides agree with TRBD2. Germline assignment: CDR1 SEHNR and CDR2 FQNEAQ (reference sequence). The V gene end was trimmed by 1 base and the J gene end by 6 bases; junction bases not matched to a gene: 2. CDR3 length: 15 residues. This CDR3 is CASSLVTSGGNEQFF. CDR3 coding DNA: TGTGCCAGCAGCTTAGTTACTAGCGGGGGCAATGAGCAGTTCTTC.

The chain joins TRBV4-1 to TRBJ2-3, with 9 bases fitting TRBD1. Germline lookup yields CDR1 MGHRA and CDR2 YSYEKL. The CDR3 loop spans 15 amino acids. V shed 5 bases and J 6 bases; nucleotides not matched to a gene: 9. The CDR3 spells CASSATGTGSDTQYF. The CDR3 nucleotides are TGCGCCAGCAGCGCTACCGGGACAGGGTCGGATACGCAGTATTTT.

V gene TRBV29-1 combines with J gene TRBJ2-4; D tentatively fits TRBD1 or TRBD2 (6 bases each). There are 16 residues in the CDR3. Germline lookup yields CDR1 SQVTM and CDR2 ANQGSEA. V was pared by 4 bases and J by 0 bases, with 16 bases between. The CDR3 DNA is TGCAGCGTTGGACTAGGGGGGACCATAGCCAAAAACATTCAGTACTTC. Translation gives CSVGLGGTIAKNIQYF.

V and J are TRBV27 and TRBJ2-5, with 8 bases identical to TRBD1. The CDR3 runs to 15 residues. Germline CDR1 and CDR2: MNHEY and SMNVEV (reference sequence). Trimming at V came to 3 bases and at J to 1 base, leaving 4 bases not matched to a gene. CDR3 sequence reads: CASSFGRGLQETQYF. The CDR3 DNA reads TGTGCCAGCAGTTTTGGCAGGGGGCTCCAAGAGACCCAGTACTTC.

The chain is built from TRBV2 and TRBJ2-5; 9 nucleotides agree with TRBD1. The J call is uncertain, as TRBJ2-7 better fits the DNA end. Germline V gives CDR1 SNHLY, CDR2 FYNNEI. The CDR3 is 13 amino acids. Here the CDR3 reads CASGPGQGYEQYF. The CDR3 bases are TGTGCAAGTGGCCCGGGACAGGGATACGAGCAGTACTTC.

The rearrangement joins TRBV12-3 or TRBV12-4 to TRBJ2-1; D call uncertain. The CDR3 sequence is 15 residues long. The V end lost 6 bases, the J end lost 4 bases, and 16 bases lay between the germline ends. For the CDR3, the DNA is TGTGCCAGCAGGGCGAAGCAGGCAAATTACAATGAGCAGTTCTTC. It encodes CASRAKQANYNEQFF.